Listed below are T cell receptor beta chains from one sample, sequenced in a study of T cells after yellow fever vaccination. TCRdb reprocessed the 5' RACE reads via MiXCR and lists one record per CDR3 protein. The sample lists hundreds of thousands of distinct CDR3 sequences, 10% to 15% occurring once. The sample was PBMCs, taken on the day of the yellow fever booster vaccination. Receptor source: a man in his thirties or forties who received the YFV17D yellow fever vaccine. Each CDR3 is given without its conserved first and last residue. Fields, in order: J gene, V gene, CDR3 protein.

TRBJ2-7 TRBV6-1 ASSDTAGKLTYEQY
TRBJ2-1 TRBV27 ASKTPGDFHNEQF
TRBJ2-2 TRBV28 ASSPWTGVNTGELF
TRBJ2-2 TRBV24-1 ATSDPAGGAGELF
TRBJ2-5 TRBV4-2 ASSPGLANQETQY
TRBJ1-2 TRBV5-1 ASSLGGPANYGYT
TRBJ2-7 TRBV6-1 ASSGPGQGVNEQY
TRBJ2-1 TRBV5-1 ASSESGSRSSSGF
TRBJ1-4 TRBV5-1 ASSYRDGEKLF
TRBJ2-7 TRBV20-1 SARTSGWGEQY
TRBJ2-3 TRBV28 ASSGLGAGTDTQY
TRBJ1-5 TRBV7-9 ASSQQGNQPQH
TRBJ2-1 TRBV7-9 ASSLPAGGDNEQF
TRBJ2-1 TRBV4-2 ASSQERGVSYNEQF
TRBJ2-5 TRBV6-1 ASSDLETQY
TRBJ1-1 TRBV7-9 ASSLNRGLITEAF
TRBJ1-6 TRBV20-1 SVVTDRIDSPLH
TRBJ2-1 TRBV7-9 ASSLAVGDEQF
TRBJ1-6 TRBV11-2 ASSLSATYNSPLH
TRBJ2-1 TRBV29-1 SVSGTQFYNEQF
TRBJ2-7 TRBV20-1 SARGRTGFVYEQY
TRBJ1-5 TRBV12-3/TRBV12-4 ASSFGGRSNQPQH